This TCR beta chain emerged from a study of neurological immune-mediated disorders (dated by TCRdb to 2018 to 2020). Turning to the overall study: Among the approximately 35 multiple sclerosis patients, roughly 31 had relapsing-remitting MS and 3 had secondary progressive MS. The cohort included roughly 71 subjects: roughly 15 with HAM/TSP, around 34 with multiple sclerosis, and 20 healthy controls. Peripheral blood TCR-beta repertoires from patients with HTLV-I-associated myelopathy (HAM/TSP), patients with multiple sclerosis, and healthy controls were compared in the study using UMI-based sequencing. The roughly 110 TCR-beta libraries covered PBMC samples along with longitudinal samples, technical triplicates, and paired sorted CD4+ and CD8+ T-cell subsets.

Unsorted PBMC libraries were generated from 2 million PBMCs stored in RNAlater at -80 °C until RNA extraction. Multiple sclerosis patients were enrolled in a US clinical protocol evaluating disease progression by magnetic resonance imaging. Peripheral blood was subjected to Ficoll-Hypaque density gradient centrifugation to isolate PBMCs, which were then cryopreserved in liquid nitrogen. The CDR3 holds 15 amino acids from the cysteine to the phenylalanine. Just CDR3 DNA is preserved here, 45 bases in frame from base 1. The germline V gene encodes CDR1 SGHVS and CDR2 FQNEAQ. The germline ends are 10 bases apart after V is trimmed by 1 base and J by 0 bases. To synthesize cDNA, template-switch 5'RACE was performed with a primer carrying a 10-nucleotide random unique molecular identifier so that each TCR transcript was tagged. Over 160 million TCR-beta sequences, covering 15-18 subjects, were produced in each sequencing run. The RNeasy kit was used to extract total RNA. TCR-beta VDJ regions were amplified with primers for the TCR constant region and the 5'RACE anchor, using the KAPA Real-time Library Amplification kit. Sample indexes and Illumina adaptors were added in a first PCR, after which library yield was increased in a second PCR. After Ampure bead purification, the roughly 650 bp TCR product was size-selected on a 2% E-gel SizeSelection system. Before pooling, libraries had their quality checked on a Bioanalyzer, their concentration measured with Qubit, and their quantity determined with the Kapa Library Quantification kit. An Illumina HiSeq 2500 sequenced the libraries paired-end 2 x 150 bp. To increase sequence diversity, about 23-32% phiX was spiked into each library pool. Regarding the original processing steps: Quality-filtered reads were processed with the UMI-based MiGEC pipeline, and over 90% of raw TCR sequences were removed by the MiGEC pipeline during error correction. IMGT germline references were used for alignment of VDJ genes, and clonotypes were defined by a unique CDR3 amino acid sequence together with V-J genes. VDJtools evaluated clonal expansion, Shannon diversity and CDR3 relatedness (CalcPairwiseDistances, ClusterSamples); CLCbio workbench built phylogenetic trees. A clone was classed as expanded if it had 8 or more unique UMIs, a cutoff based on coefficient-of-variation modelling across technical triplicates. The public reads were reprocessed in TCRdb via fastp at Q25 and MiXCR, keeping in-frame beta chains. Rows with one shared CDR3 protein collapse into an entry with the most common genes and DNA. Clone size and V and J calls follow TCRdb, not the original study. The sample table contains tens of thousands of distinct CDR3 sequences; only one count was recorded for about 3.4% of them. The ten largest clones take up roughly 3.7% of the sample.

Ten or more counts support this clonotype. Its antigen is unknown. No much larger clonotype is one base removed from it; base qualities were not supplied. Overall study results and their limits: No clinical or MRI features were associated with the MS cluster, and the authors said that larger cohorts are needed. Expanded clones from different subjects shared no identical CDR3 amino acid sequences, which suggests that TCR-beta repertoires were private in all groups. TCR clonal expansion was highest in HAM/TSP patients and lowest in MS patients, with MS patients falling below even healthy controls. Phylogenetic analysis grouped repertoires from 18 of 34 MS patients into a cluster of related CDR3 sequences, suggesting a possible repertoire-level signature.

The receptor was derived from a man aged 35-49 years with multiple sclerosis. The source material was PBMCs. The V and J genes are TRBV7-8 and TRBJ2-7, with the D gene not clear enough to name. The CDR3 amino acid sequence is: CASSLVSGFSYEQYF. The nucleotides are TGTGCCAGCAGCTTAGTCTCTGGGTTCTCCTACGAGCAGTACTTC.